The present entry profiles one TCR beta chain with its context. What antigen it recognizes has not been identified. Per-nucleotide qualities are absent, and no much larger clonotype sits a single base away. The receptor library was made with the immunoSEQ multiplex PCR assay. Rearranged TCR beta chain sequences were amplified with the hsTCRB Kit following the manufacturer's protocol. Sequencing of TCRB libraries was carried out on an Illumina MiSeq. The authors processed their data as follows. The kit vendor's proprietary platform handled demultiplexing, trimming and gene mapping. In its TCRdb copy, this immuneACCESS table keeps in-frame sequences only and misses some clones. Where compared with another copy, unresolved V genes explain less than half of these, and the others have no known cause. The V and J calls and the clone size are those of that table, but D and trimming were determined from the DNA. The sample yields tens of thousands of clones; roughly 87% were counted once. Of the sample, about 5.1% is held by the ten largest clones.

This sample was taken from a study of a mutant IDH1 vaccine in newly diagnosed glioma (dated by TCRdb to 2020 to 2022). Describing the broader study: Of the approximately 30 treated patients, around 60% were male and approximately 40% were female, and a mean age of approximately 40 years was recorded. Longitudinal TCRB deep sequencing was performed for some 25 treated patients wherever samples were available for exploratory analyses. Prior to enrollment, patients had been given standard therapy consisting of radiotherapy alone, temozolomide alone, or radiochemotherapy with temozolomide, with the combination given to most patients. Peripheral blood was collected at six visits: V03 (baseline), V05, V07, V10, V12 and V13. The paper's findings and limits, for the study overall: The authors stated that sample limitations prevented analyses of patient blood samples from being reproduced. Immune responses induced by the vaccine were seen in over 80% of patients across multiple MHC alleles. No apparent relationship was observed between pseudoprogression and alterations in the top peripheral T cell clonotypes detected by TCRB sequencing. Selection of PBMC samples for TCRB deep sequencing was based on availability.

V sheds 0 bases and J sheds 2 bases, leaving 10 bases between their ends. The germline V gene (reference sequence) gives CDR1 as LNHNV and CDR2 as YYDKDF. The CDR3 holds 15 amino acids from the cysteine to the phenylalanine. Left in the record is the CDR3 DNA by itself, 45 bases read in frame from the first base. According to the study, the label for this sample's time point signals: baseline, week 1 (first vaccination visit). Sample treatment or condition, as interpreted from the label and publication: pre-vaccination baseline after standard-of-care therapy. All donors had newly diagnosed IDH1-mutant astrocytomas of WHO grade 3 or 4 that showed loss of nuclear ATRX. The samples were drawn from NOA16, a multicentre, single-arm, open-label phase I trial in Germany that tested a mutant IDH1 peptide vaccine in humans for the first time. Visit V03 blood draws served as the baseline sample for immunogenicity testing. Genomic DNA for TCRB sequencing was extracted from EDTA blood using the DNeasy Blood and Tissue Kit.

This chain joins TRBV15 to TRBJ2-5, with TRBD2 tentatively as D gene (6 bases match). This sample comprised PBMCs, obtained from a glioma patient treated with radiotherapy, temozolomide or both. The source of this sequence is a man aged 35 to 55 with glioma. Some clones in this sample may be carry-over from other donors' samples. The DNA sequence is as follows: TGTGCCACCAGCAGAGATAACGGGGGTCAAGAGACCCAGTACTTC. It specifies CATSRDNGGQETQYF. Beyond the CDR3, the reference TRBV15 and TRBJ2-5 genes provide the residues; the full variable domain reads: DAMVIQNPRYQVTQFGKPVTLSCSQTLNHNVMYWYQQKSSQAPKLLFHYYDKDFNNEADTPDNFQSRRPNTSFCFLDIRSPGLGDTAMYLCATSRDNGGQETQYFGPGTRLLVL.